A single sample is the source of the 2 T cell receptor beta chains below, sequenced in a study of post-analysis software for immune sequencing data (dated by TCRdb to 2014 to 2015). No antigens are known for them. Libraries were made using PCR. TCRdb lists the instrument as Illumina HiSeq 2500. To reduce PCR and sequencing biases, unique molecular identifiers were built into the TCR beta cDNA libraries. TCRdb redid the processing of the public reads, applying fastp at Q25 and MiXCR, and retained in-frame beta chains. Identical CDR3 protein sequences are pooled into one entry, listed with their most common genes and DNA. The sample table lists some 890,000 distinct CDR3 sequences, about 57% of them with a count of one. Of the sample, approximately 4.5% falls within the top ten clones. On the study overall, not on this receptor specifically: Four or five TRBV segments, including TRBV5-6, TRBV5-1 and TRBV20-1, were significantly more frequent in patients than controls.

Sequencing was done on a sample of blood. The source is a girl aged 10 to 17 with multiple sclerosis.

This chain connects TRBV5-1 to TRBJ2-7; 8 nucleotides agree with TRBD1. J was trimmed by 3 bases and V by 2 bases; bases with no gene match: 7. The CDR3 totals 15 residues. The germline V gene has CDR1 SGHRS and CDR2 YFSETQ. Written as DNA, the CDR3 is TGCGCCAGCAGCTTCAGGGGGCGCGATTACTACGAGCAGTACTTC. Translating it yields CASSFRGRDYYEQYF.

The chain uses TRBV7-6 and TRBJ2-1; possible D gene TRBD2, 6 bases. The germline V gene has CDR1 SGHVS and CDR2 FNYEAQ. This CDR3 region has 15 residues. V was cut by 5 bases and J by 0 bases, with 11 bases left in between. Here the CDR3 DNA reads TGTGCCAGCAGCCCAGTGGAGGGCTCCTACAATGAGCAGTTCTTC. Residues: CASSPVEGSYNEQFF.